The T cell receptor (beta chain) under discussion was sequenced for a study of T cell repertoires in cytomegalovirus infection. The study, taken as a whole, reports: HLA-C-restricted CMV clonotypes gave the most frequent clonotype in two of eight donors.

This clonotype came up many times. Its antigen is unknown. MiXCR was run by TCRdb on the reads, yielding one entry per CDR3 protein. Here the sample spans fewer than 950,000 distinct CDR3 sequences, around a third being singletons. CDR3 size: 16 residues. V shed 4 bases, J shed 6 bases, and the junction held 12 bases outside the gene matches. The germline V gene has CDR1 LGHNA and CDR2 YSLEER. The receptor was derived from a human donor in good health (CMV status not recorded). Some clones in this sample may be carry-over from other donors' samples. Specimen: cultured CD8+ T cells from PBMCs, collected from culture after CMV antigen stimulation. The V call is TRBV4-3, the J call TRBJ2-1; 7 positions match TRBD2. CDR3 DNA sequence: TGCGCCAGCAGCCTAAGGGGAGGGCCGCGGGCCAATGAGCAGTTCTTC. It encodes CASSLRGGPRANEQFF.